This T cell receptor beta chain was sequenced for a study of blood T cell repertoires in COVID-19. Assay used: immunoSEQ multiplex PCR; TCRdb lists only in-frame clones, some missing. The sample records fewer than 250,000 clones, just over 85% being singletons. The sequence was obtained from a woman aged 50 to 60 with acute COVID-19. The sequenced sample was PBMCs or T cells enriched from blood (not recorded which).

CDR3 bases: TGTGCCAGCAGTTATTCTAGCGGGAGGGCCTACGAGCAGTACTTC. Its protein product is CASSYSSGRAYEQYF. The V call is TRBV6-2 or TRBV6-3, the J call TRBJ2-7, with 12 positions matching TRBD2. The CDR3 runs 15 residues. Germline loops: CDR1 MNHEY, CDR2 SVGEGT. The junction had 2 bases not matched to a gene; V was cut back by 3 bases and J by 2 bases.